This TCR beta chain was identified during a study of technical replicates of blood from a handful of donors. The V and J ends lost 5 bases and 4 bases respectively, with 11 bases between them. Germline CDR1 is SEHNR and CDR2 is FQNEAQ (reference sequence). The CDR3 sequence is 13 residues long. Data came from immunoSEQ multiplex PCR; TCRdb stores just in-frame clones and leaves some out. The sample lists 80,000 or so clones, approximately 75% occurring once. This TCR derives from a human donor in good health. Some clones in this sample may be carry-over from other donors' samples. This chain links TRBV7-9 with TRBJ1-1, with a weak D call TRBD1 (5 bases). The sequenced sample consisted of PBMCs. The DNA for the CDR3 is TGTGCCAGCAGCCCCGACAGTTCCACTGAAGCTTTCTTT. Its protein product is CASSPDSSTEAFF.